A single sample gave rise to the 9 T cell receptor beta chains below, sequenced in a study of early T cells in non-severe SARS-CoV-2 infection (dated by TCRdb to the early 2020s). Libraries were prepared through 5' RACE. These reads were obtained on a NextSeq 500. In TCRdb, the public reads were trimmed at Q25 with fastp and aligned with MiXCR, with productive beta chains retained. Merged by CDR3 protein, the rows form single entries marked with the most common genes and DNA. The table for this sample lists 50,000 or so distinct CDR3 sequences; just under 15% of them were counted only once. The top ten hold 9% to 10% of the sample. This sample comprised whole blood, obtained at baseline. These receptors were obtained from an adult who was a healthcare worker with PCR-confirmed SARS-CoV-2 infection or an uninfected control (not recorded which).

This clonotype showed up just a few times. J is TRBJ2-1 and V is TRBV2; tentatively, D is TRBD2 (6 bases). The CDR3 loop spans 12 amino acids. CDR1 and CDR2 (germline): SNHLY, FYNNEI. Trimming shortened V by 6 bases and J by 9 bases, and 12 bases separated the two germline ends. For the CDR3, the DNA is TGTGCCAGCAGATACGGGGGAGGTGAGCAGTTCTTC. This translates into CASRYGGGEQFF.

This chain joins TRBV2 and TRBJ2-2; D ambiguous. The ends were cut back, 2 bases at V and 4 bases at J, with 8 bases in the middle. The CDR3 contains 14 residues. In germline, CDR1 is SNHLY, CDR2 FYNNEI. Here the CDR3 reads CASSESGPTGELFF. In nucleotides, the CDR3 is TGTGCCAGCAGTGAATCAGGCCCCACCGGGGAGCTGTTTTTT.

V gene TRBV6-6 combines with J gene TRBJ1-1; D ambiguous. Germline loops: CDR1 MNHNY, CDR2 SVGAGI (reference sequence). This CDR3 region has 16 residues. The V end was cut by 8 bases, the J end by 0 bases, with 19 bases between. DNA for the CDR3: TGTGCCAGCTCACTAGACGGGAGGATTTTGAACACTGAAGCTTTCTTT. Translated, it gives CASSLDGRILNTEAFF.

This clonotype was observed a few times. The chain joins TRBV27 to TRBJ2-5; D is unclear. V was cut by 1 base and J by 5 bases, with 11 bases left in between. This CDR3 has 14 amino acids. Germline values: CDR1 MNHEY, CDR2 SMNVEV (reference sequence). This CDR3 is CASSLFAGGETQYF. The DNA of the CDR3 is TGTGCCAGCAGTTTATTCGCAGGCGGCGAGACCCAGTACTTC.

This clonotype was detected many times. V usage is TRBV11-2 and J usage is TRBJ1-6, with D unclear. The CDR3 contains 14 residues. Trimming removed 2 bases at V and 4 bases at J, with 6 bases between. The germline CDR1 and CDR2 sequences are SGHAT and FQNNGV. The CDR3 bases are TGTGCCAGCAGCTTAACCCAATATAATTCACCCCTCCACTTT. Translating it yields CASSLTQYNSPLHF.

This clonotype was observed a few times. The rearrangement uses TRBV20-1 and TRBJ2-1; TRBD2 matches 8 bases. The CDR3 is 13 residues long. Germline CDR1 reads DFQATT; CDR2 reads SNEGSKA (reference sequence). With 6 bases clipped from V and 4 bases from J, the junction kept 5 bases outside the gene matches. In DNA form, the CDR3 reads TGCAGTGCAACTGGACTAGCTTACAATGAGCAGTTCTTC. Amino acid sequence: CSATGLAYNEQFF.

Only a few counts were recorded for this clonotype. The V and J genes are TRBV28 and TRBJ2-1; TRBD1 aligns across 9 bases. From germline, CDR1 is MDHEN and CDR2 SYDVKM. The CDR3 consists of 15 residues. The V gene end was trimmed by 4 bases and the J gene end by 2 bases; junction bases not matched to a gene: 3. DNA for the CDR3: TGTGCCAGCAGTTGGGACAGGGATGCCTACAATGAGCAGTTCTTC. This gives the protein CASSWDRDAYNEQFF.

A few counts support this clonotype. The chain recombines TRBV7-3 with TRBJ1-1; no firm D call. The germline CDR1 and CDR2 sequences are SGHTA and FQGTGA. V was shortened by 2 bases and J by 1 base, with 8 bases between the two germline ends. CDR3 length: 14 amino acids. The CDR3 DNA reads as TGTGCCAGCAGCTTAGAACCAGGGAACACTGAAGCTTTCTTT. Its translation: CASSLEPGNTEAFF.

CDR3 region: CASSEAFLTDTQYF. The CDR3 nucleotides read TGTGCCAGCAGTGAGGCCTTCCTAACCGATACGCAGTATTTT. The genes are TRBV2 and TRBJ2-3; D is unresolved. The CDR3 length is 14 residues. The V end lost 3 bases, the J end lost 6 bases, and 13 bases lay between the germline ends. From germline, CDR1 is SNHLY and CDR2 FYNNEI.